This TCR beta chain was found in a study of radiotherapy plus CTLA-4 blockade in lung cancer (dated by TCRdb to between 2018 and 2020). With regard to the full study: Objective responses occurred in approximately 19% of enrolled patients, and around 29% achieved disease control. Summary of the overall study and its limitations: TCR clones derived from tumors expanded in peripheral blood after treatment with radiotherapy and ipilimumab. The strongest predictors of response, as reported, were early dynamic changes in blood T cell clones along with a rise in serum interferon-beta after radiation.

In this study, focal radiation therapy paired with CTLA-4 blockade (ipilimumab) was tested in patients who had chemo-refractory metastatic non-small-cell lung cancer. A remark on this clone: This clone's antigen is unknown. No qualities accompany the bases; no much larger clone lies one base away.

The CDR3 holds 14 amino acids from the cysteine to the phenylalanine. The only DNA kept is the CDR3, 42 bases in frame from the first base. Trimming takes 5 bases off V and 1 base off J; junction bases not matched to a gene: 4. Looking up the germline V gene yields CDR1 SGDLS and CDR2 YYNGEE. Library preparation used the immunoSEQ multiplex PCR assay. Held by TCRdb, this immuneACCESS table contains in-frame sequences only and omits some clones. Under half of the omission traces to an unresolved V gene where checked; the cause of the rest is unknown. This sample holds fewer than 75,000 clones; around nine tenths were observed only once. Around 40% of the sample lies in the top ten.

The sequence came from a human donor with non-small cell lung cancer that progressed on radiotherapy plus ipilimumab. Specimen: peripheral blood, collected from a patient treated with radiotherapy plus ipilimumab. Here the chain combines TRBV9 and TRBJ2-3; 7 central nucleotides agree with TRBD1. The DNA sequence is TGTGCCAGCAGTCCGGGACAGCGCACAGATACGCAGTATTTT. Its protein reads: CASSPGQRTDTQYF.